These 23 T cell receptor beta chains share one sample of origin, sequenced in a study of shared clonotypes between healthy human individuals. Method: immunoSEQ multiplex PCR; TCRdb's copy keeps in-frame clones and lacks some. The sample holds over 850,000 clones, around 82% seen once. Material for sequencing was memory CD4+ T cells from PBMCs. Noted subset: CD45RA-negative fraction. These receptor sequences come from a man aged 18-30 years in good health. Some clones in this sample may be carry-over from other donors' samples.

The chain is built from TRBV6-6 and TRBJ2-7; possible D gene TRBD2, 6 bases. The germline V and J ends were trimmed by 5 bases and 4 bases, with 18 bases remaining between them. CDR3 length equals 15 residues. The germline gives CDR1 MNHNY, CDR2 SVGAGI (reference sequence). The CDR3 DNA follows: TGTGCCAGCAGTCTTGGGGGGTTGGGCCCGTACGAGCAGTACTTC. Protein: CASSLGGLGPYEQYF.

This chain connects TRBV18 to TRBJ2-5, with D possibly matching TRBD2 (6 bases). Germline lookup yields CDR1 KGHSH and CDR2 LQKENI. V lost 4 bases and J lost 5, with 17 bases in between. This CDR3 region has 15 residues. The CDR3 is CASSRWIGGEETQYF. The CDR3 region has the DNA TGTGCCAGCTCACGGTGGATCGGGGGTGAGGAGACCCAGTACTTC.

This rearrangement joins TRBV5-4 to TRBJ2-1, with D unresolved. The V and J ends lost 4 bases and 9 bases respectively, with 14 bases between them. From germline, CDR1 is SGHNT and CDR2 YYREEE (reference sequence). This CDR3 is built from 13 residues. The CDR3 nucleotides are TGTGCCAGCAGCGTAGGATTCAGCAGTGAGCAGTTCTTC. Amino acid sequence: CASSVGFSSEQFF.

This clone was seen just once. The chain uses TRBV11-2 and TRBJ1-5; D gene unclear. V was cut by 3 bases and J by 4 bases, with 10 bases left in between. The CDR3 has 14 residues. The germline V gene encodes CDR1 SGHAT and CDR2 FQNNGV. CDR3 DNA sequence: TGTGCCAGCAGCTTTTCGGGAGGTAATCAGCCCCAGCATTTT. Translating gives CASSFSGGNQPQHF.

V usage is TRBV30 and J usage is TRBJ1-2; TRBD1 might be the D (6 bases). The CDR3 covers 15 residues. Trimming stripped 2 bases from V and 5 bases from J, with 18 bases between. Germline loops: CDR1 GTSNPN, CDR2 SVGIG (reference sequence). In DNA, the CDR3 is TGTGCCTGGAGTCCAAAACAGGGAATCGGATATGGCTACACCTTC. Translating gives CAWSPKQGIGYGYTF.

The gene calls are TRBV5-1 and TRBJ2-3; 8 bases are a match to TRBD1. The CDR3 is 13 residues long. V was clipped by 8 bases and J by 4 bases; unmatched bases: 6. Germline V CDR1 and CDR2: SGHRS, YFSETQ. This chain's CDR3 is CASHRGIADTQYF. CDR3 nucleotide sequence: TGCGCCAGTCACAGGGGGATAGCAGATACGCAGTATTTT.

This clone was counted ten times or more. The CDR3 loop is CASSLTPSPEQGTGNTIYF. The CDR3 DNA is TGCGCCAGCAGCCTGACTCCTTCCCCTGAACAGGGAACTGGAAACACCATATATTTT. V and J are TRBV5-1 and TRBJ1-3; D may be TRBD1 (6 bases). The germline V gene encodes CDR1 SGHRS and CDR2 YFSETQ. The CDR3 loop spans 19 amino acids. Trimming left V 4 bases short and J 2 bases short, with 25 bases between.

This clone occurred once. The genes are TRBV5-1 and TRBJ2-3, with 7 bases fitting TRBD1. CDR3 size: 14 residues. Trimming removed 4 bases from V and 2 bases from J; junction bases left unmatched: 4. From germline, CDR1 is SGHRS and CDR2 YFSETQ. The CDR3 loop is CASSVGQATDTQYF. The CDR3 bases are TGCGCCAGCAGCGTCGGACAGGCCACAGATACGCAGTATTTT.

The V and J genes are TRBV13 and TRBJ2-7; perhaps TRBD2 as D (6 bases). V lost 6 bases, J lost 3 bases, and 9 bases lay in between. Germline CDR1 reads PRHDT; CDR2 reads FYEKMQ (reference sequence). The CDR3 contains 12 residues. DNA of the CDR3: TGTGCCAGCAGACCGGGGGACTACGAGCAGTACTTC. Protein: CASRPGDYEQYF.

The V gene is TRBV25-1, the J gene TRBJ2-2, with TRBD2 identical over 8 bases. J gave up 7 bases and V 9 bases, and 10 bases lay outside the gene matches. The length of the CDR3 is 14 residues. Germline V gene data show CDR1 as MGHDK and CDR2 as SYGVNS. Here the CDR3 DNA reads TGTGCCAGTTCCCTGGCGGGAGGCGTCGGGGAGCTGTTTTTT. Residues: CASSLAGGVGELFF.

This clone was counted only a few times. The V call is TRBV7-3, the J call TRBJ2-1, with 8 bases identical to TRBD2. The germline CDR1 and CDR2 sequences are SGHTA and FQGTGA. This CDR3 spans 16 amino acids. V lost 3 bases and J lost 2; bases outside the gene matches: 6. The CDR3 nucleotides are TGTGCCAGCAGCTTCGGGTCTAGCGGGCCCTACAATGAGCAGTTCTTC. Translated: CASSFGSSGPYNEQFF.

V gene TRBV5-1 combines with J gene TRBJ1-1, with D possibly matching TRBD1 (5 bases). This CDR3 has 14 amino acids. CDR1 and CDR2 (germline): SGHRS, YFSETQ. Trimming pared 5 bases from V and 0 bases from J, leaving 11 bases between. CDR3 nucleotide sequence: TGCGCCAGCAGGCGGGGGGACCTGAACACTGAAGCTTTCTTT. Its translation is CASRRGDLNTEAFF. Full variable domain (rest looked up from reference TRBV5-1 and TRBJ1-1): KAGVTQTPRYLIKTRGQQVTLSCSPISGHRSVSWYQQTPGQGLQFLFEYFSETQRNKGNFPGRFSGRQFSNSRSEMNVSTLELGDSALYLCASRRGDLNTEAFFGQGTRLTVV.

The gene calls are TRBV5-1 and TRBJ1-1, with D perhaps matching TRBD1 (5 bases). Trimming removed 0 bases from V and 5 bases from J, with 11 bases in between. Germline-derived CDR1 and CDR2 are SGHRS and YFSETQ. The CDR3 spans 14 residues. The CDR3 DNA follows: TGCGCCAGCAGCTTGGGGGACCCGAGGACTGAAGCTTTCTTT. This translates into CASSLGDPRTEAFF. The variable domain in full, with the rest retrieved from reference TRBV5-1 and TRBJ1-1, is KAGVTQTPRYLIKTRGQQVTLSCSPISGHRSVSWYQQTPGQGLQFLFEYFSETQRNKGNFPGRFSGRQFSNSRSEMNVSTLELGDSALYLCASSLGDPRTEAFFGQGTRLTVV.

The rearrangement uses TRBV7-2 and TRBJ2-5; D might be TRBD2 (5 bases). The V gene's germline CDR1 is SGHTA and CDR2 FQGNSA. The CDR3 extends over 14 amino acids. V was shortened by 4 bases and J by 2 bases, with 11 bases between the two germline ends. The CDR3 DNA follows: TGTGCCAGCAGCTCCGGACTGACACAAGAGACCCAGTACTTC. It translates to CASSSGLTQETQYF.

J is TRBJ2-1 and V is TRBV4-3; TRBD2 matches 13 bases. Per germline, CDR1 LGHNA and CDR2 YSLEER. There are 19 residues in the CDR3. The junction had 9 bases not matched to a gene; V was cut back by 0 bases and J by 4 bases. DNA for the CDR3: TGCGCCAGCAGCCAAGATTATTACAAGGGACTAGCGGGATACAATGAGCAGTTCTTC. Protein product: CASSQDYYKGLAGYNEQFF.

This sequence joins TRBV28 and TRBJ2-1; D gene uncertain. This CDR3 comprises 14 residues. V shed 7 bases and J shed 2 bases, with 12 bases lying between them. Per the germline V gene, CDR1 is MDHEN and CDR2 is SYDVKM. CDR3 in amino acids: CASTSVDAYNEQFF. CDR3 coding DNA: TGTGCCAGCACGTCAGTAGATGCCTACAATGAGCAGTTCTTC.

This clone was counted a few times. The chain uses TRBV5-1 and TRBJ2-1; 9 nucleotides match TRBD2. Trimming at V came to 0 bases and at J to 8 bases, leaving 9 bases not matched to a gene. Germline loops: CDR1 SGHRS, CDR2 YFSETQ. This CDR3 spans 16 amino acids. This CDR3 reads CASSLEGSGRWDEQFF. The CDR3 DNA reads as TGCGCCAGCAGCTTGGAGGGTAGCGGGAGATGGGATGAGCAGTTCTTC.

A remark on this clone: Other DNA sequences of this sample code for an identical CDR3. The chain employs TRBV28 and TRBJ2-7, with a possible D match to TRBD2 (6 bases). The CDR3 has 14 amino acids. Germline V gene lookup returns CDR1 MDHEN and CDR2 SYDVKM. V dropped 2 bases and J dropped 2 bases, with 10 bases sitting between them. The CDR3 region is CASSLSGRAYEQYF. In DNA, the CDR3 is TGTGCCAGCAGTTTAAGCGGGCGGGCCTACGAGCAGTACTTC. Using reference TRBV28 and TRBJ2-7 for the parts outside the CDR3, the full variable domain is DVKVTQSSRYLVKRTGEKVFLECVQDMDHENMFWYRQDPGLGLRLIYFSYDVKMKEKGDIPEGYSVSREKKERFSLILESASTNQTSMYLCASSLSGRAYEQYFGPGTRLTVT.

The rearrangement joins TRBV5-1 to TRBJ2-7; 7 bases fit TRBD1. Germline V gene data show CDR1 as SGHRS and CDR2 as YFSETQ. The CDR3 extends over 15 amino acids. V was pared by 4 bases and J by 2 bases, with 9 bases of the junction left unmatched. This CDR3 reads CASSHVSGTAYEQYF. The CDR3 coding sequence is TGCGCCAGCAGCCATGTCTCCGGGACAGCCTACGAGCAGTACTTC.

This rearrangement joins TRBV6-1 to TRBJ1-5; D call uncertain. V was shortened by 5 bases and J by 4 bases, with 6 bases between the two germline ends. This CDR3 has 12 amino acids. Germline CDR1 MNHNS, CDR2 SASEGT. The CDR3 nucleotides are TGTGCCAGCAGTCCGGGGAATCAGCCCCAGCATTTT. Translated, it gives CASSPGNQPQHF.

The chain links TRBV7-2 to TRBJ2-1, with 7 positions matching TRBD2. CDR1 SGHTA and CDR2 FQGNSA come from the germline V gene. The trim removed 5 bases at V and 7 bases at J, leaving 14 bases unmatched. CDR3 length: 16 amino acids. The CDR3 coding sequence is TGTGCCAGCAGCCACGCTAGCGGACGAGCCGGAAATGAGCAGTTCTTC. Its protein product is CASSHASGRAGNEQFF.

Turning to this clone: The sample contains more than one DNA sequence encoding this CDR3. The chain links TRBV5-1 to TRBJ2-7; 10 nucleotides agree with TRBD2. Germline-derived CDR1 and CDR2 are SGHRS and YFSETQ. V shed 1 base, J shed 4 bases, and the junction held 2 bases outside the gene matches. There are 14 residues in the CDR3. CDR3 sequence (DNA): TGCGCCAGCAGCTTGACTAGCGGGGTTTACGAGCAGTACTTC. Residues: CASSLTSGVYEQYF. The full variable domain, in which reference TRBV5-1 and TRBJ2-7 provide the parts outside the CDR3, is KAGVTQTPRYLIKTRGQQVTLSCSPISGHRSVSWYQQTPGQGLQFLFEYFSETQRNKGNFPGRFSGRQFSNSRSEMNVSTLELGDSALYLCASSLTSGVYEQYFGPGTRLTVT.

CDR3 protein: CATEPLAGAGNEQYF. CDR3 nucleotides: TGTGCCACCGAACCACTAGCGGGAGCCGGCAACGAGCAGTACTTC. V and J are TRBV10-3 and TRBJ2-7, with 11 bases that match TRBD2. Germline CDR1 is ENHRY and CDR2 is SYGVKD. The CDR3 length is 15 residues. The J segment lost 5 bases and the V segment lost 10 bases, leaving 13 bases of the junction unmatched.